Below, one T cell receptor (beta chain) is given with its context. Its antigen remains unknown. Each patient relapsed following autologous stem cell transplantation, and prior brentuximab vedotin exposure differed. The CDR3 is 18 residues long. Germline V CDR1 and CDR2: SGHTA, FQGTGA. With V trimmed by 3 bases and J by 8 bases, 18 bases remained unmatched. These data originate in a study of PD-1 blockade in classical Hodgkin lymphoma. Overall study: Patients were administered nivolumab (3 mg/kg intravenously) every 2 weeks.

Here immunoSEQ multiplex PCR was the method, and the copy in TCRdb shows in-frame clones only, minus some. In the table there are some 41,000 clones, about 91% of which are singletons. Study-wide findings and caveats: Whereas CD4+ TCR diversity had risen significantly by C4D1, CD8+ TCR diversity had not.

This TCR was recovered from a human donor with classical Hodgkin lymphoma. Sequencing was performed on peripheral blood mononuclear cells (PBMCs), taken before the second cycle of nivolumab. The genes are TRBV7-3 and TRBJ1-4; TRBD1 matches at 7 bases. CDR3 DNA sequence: TGTGCCAGCAGCTTTCAGGAACCGGGACAGAGTTTAAACGAAAAACTGTTTTTT. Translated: CASSFQEPGQSLNEKLFF.